These 20 T cell receptor beta chains were sequenced from one sample in a study of post-analysis software for immune sequencing data. Study-level points and caveats: Comparison of patients with controls showed about 5 TRBV segments more frequent in patients, TRBV5-6, TRBV5-1 and TRBV20-1 among them.

Their antigens remain unidentified. Unique molecular identifiers were built into the TCR beta cDNA libraries. MiXCR was run by TCRdb on the PCR reads, yielding one entry per CDR3 protein. The sample holds hundreds of thousands of distinct CDR3 sequences; approximately 53% are singletons and the top ten take under 6%. The sequenced sample was blood. These receptors came from a girl aged 5 to 17 with multiple sclerosis.

The chain is built from TRBV3-1 and TRBJ1-5, with unresolved D. The CDR3 is 15 residues long. Deletions cut 0 bases from V and 0 bases from J, with 6 bases between. Germline CDR1 reads LGHDT; CDR2 reads YNNKEL (reference sequence). The CDR3 here is CASSQEHNSNQPQHF. CDR3 DNA: TGTGCCAGCAGCCAAGAACACAATAGCAATCAGCCCCAGCATTTT. Filled out from reference TRBV3-1 and TRBJ1-5, the complete variable domain reads DTAVSQTPKYLVTQMGNDKSIKCEQNLGHDTMYWYKQDSKKFLKIMFSYNNKELIINETVPNRFSPKSPDKAHLNLHINSLELGDSAVYFCASSQEHNSNQPQHFGDGTRLSIL.

The rearrangement links TRBV20-1 to TRBJ2-1; 9 positions agree with TRBD2. The CDR3 covers 15 residues. The germline V gene encodes CDR1 DFQATT and CDR2 SNEGSKA (reference sequence). Trimming took 6 bases from V and 2 from J; bases not matched to a gene: 8. The CDR3 region has the DNA TGCAGTGCCCCTTTTCTAGCGGGGCCCTACAATGAGCAGTTCTTC. Protein product: CSAPFLAGPYNEQFF.

The rearrangement uses TRBV15 and TRBJ2-1; D call uncertain. The length of the CDR3 is 12 residues. Germline V gene data show CDR1 as LNHNV and CDR2 as YYDKDF (reference sequence). V lost 0 bases and J 8 bases, leaving 5 bases between the germline ends. The CDR3, as DNA: TGTGCCACCAGCAGAGAAGGAGATGAGCAGTTCTTC. It is translated as CATSREGDEQFF.

V and J are TRBV11-1 and TRBJ1-2; weak D call: TRBD1 (6 bases). Germline CDR1 is SGHAT and CDR2 is FQDESV (reference sequence). Trimming took off 5 bases at V and 5 bases at J, with 9 bases between the two ends. The CDR3 has 12 residues. The CDR3 reads CASSPDRYGYTF. The CDR3 nucleotides are TGTGCCAGCAGCCCGGACAGATATGGCTACACCTTC.

The rearrangement joins TRBV11-2 to TRBJ2-2; D remains ambiguous. The CDR3 runs 16 residues. V was pared by 2 bases and J by 0 bases, with 10 bases between. CDR1 SGHAT and CDR2 FQNNGV come from the germline V gene. The CDR3 nucleotides are TGTGCCAGCAGCTTATTCGACCCGACGAACACCGGGGAGCTGTTTTTT. Amino acids: CASSLFDPTNTGELFF.

Details on this clonotype: An end of the junction differs from the germline gene, which may be a read error. This sequence joins TRBV6-5 and TRBJ1-1, with D uncertain. CDR1 is MNHEY and CDR2 is SVGAGI in the germline V gene. This CDR3 is 12 amino acids long. CDR3 DNA sequence: TGTGCCAGCAGTGACTCGAACACTGAAGCTTTCTTT. This encodes CASSDSNTEAFF.

The gene calls are TRBV5-1 and TRBJ1-2; 7 bases line up with TRBD1. The CDR3 has 14 residues. The V segment lost 5 bases and the J segment 4 bases; nucleotides outside the gene matches: 8. Germline CDR1 is SGHRS and CDR2 is YFSETQ. As DNA, the CDR3 is TGCGCCAGCAGAGCAGTGACAGGGCCCTATGGCTACACCTTC. Amino acid sequence: CASRAVTGPYGYTF. The whole variable domain, remainder taken from reference TRBV5-1 and TRBJ1-2, is KAGVTQTPRYLIKTRGQQVTLSCSPISGHRSVSWYQQTPGQGLQFLFEYFSETQRNKGNFPGRFSGRQFSNSRSEMNVSTLELGDSALYLCASRAVTGPYGYTFGSGTRLTVV.

The V gene is TRBV5-1, the J gene TRBJ2-7, with TRBD1 matching 8 bases. Looked up from germline, CDR1 is SGHRS and CDR2 is YFSETQ. This CDR3 comprises 15 residues. V was clipped by 0 bases and J by 2 bases; unmatched bases: 4. CDR3 sequence (DNA): TGCGCCAGCAGCTTGGGTCCGACAGGGGCCTACGAGCAGTACTTC. This encodes CASSLGPTGAYEQYF.

This clonotype has just a few counts. The CDR3 protein is CSVADSLPLYNEQFF. The CDR3 nucleotides read TGCAGCGTTGCGGACAGTCTCCCCCTATATAATGAGCAGTTCTTC. This sequence joins TRBV29-1 and TRBJ2-1, with D maybe TRBD1 (6 bases). The CDR3 has 15 residues. Trimming took off 4 bases at V and 7 bases at J, with 20 bases between the two ends. The V gene's germline CDR1 is SQVTM and CDR2 ANQGSEA.

This clonotype was seen a handful of times. The DNA for the CDR3 is TGTGCCAGCAGCCCTACAGGGGCGGGGGACACTGAAGCTTTCTTT. Translation gives CASSPTGAGDTEAFF. The J gene is TRBJ1-1, the V gene TRBV5-5; 7 bases are shared with TRBD1. The germline CDR1 and CDR2 sequences are SGHKS and YYEKEE (reference sequence). CDR3 size: 15 residues. V shed 4 bases and J 3 bases; nucleotides not matched to a gene: 9. The full variable domain, in which reference TRBV5-5 and TRBJ1-1 provide the parts outside the CDR3, is DAGVTQSPTHLIKTRGQQVTLRCSPISGHKSVSWYQQVLGQGPQFIFQYYEKEERGRGNFPDRFSARQFPNYSSELNVNALLLGDSALYLCASSPTGAGDTEAFFGQGTRLTVV.

There are a few counts of this clonotype. The genes are TRBV6-5 and TRBJ2-1; weak D call: TRBD2 (6 bases). Between the trimmed V and J ends, which lost 5 bases and 6 bases, there was a span of 20 bases. From germline, CDR1 is MNHEY and CDR2 SVGAGI. The CDR3 totals 16 residues. The CDR3 bases are TGTGCCAGCAGTATCCTAGCGAATCCCCGAGGCAATGAGCAGTTCTTC. Amino acids: CASSILANPRGNEQFF.

The CDR3 sequence is CASSEAPGTLSGTQYF. For the CDR3, the DNA is TGTGCCAGCAGTGAAGCGCCGGGAACCCTGTCGGGTACGCAGTATTTT. The rearrangement joins TRBV6-1 to TRBJ2-3; D is possibly TRBD2 (5 bases). Germline CDR1 MNHNS, CDR2 SASEGT. V was cut by 0 bases and J by 8 bases, with 18 bases left in between. This CDR3 has 16 amino acids.

This chain connects TRBV15 to TRBJ2-3; no clear D gene. The CDR3 is made up of 13 amino acids. Germline CDR1 and CDR2: LNHNV and YYDKDF (reference sequence). V lost 8 bases and J lost 2, with 11 bases in between. CDR3 DNA sequence: TGTGCCACCGGTGACTCTACCACAGATACGCAGTATTTT. This sequence encodes CATGDSTTDTQYF.

The rearrangement joins TRBV12-3 or TRBV12-4 to TRBJ2-3; D assignment may be TRBD1 or TRBD2 (5 bases each). V was trimmed by 8 bases and J by 5 bases, leaving 17 bases between them. This CDR3 contains 14 residues. The CDR3 DNA reads TGTGCCAGCCGACGGGACGGTCTGGGAGATACGCAGTATTTT. This gives the protein CASRRDGLGDTQYF.

In its sample, this clonotype was seen a few times. The rearrangement joins TRBV7-9 to TRBJ2-7; the match to TRBD2 covers 8 bases. Germline V gene sequence: CDR1 SEHNR, CDR2 FQNEAQ (reference sequence). The V segment lost 3 bases and the J segment 0 bases; nucleotides outside the gene matches: 7. The CDR3 runs 16 residues. The CDR3 coding sequence is TGTGCCAGCAGCTTGACGCCGGGACTAGGCTCCTACGAGCAGTACTTC. The encoded protein is CASSLTPGLGSYEQYF.

The chain employs TRBV5-1 and TRBJ2-1; a weak D match, TRBD2 (5 bases). With the DNA end fitting TRBJ2-7 better, the J assignment may be wrong. In germline, CDR1 is SGHRS, CDR2 YFSETQ. The CDR3 totals 14 residues. The CDR3 bases are TGCGCCAGCAGCTTCGCGGAGCGGAGCTACGAGCAGTACTTC. Translated, it gives CASSFAERSYEQYF.

The chain has TRBV12-3 or TRBV12-4 and TRBJ2-7; D gene unclear. V gave up 9 bases and J gave up 6 bases, with 18 bases separating them. The CDR3 contains 13 residues. DNA for the CDR3: TGTGCCAGTGCCCTCGGCGAGGTAAGCGAGCAGTACTTC. Translation gives CASALGEVSEQYF.

This clonotype was observed a handful of times. The chain links TRBV20-1 to TRBJ2-5; the D gene is possibly TRBD1 (6 bases). This CDR3 contains 14 residues. Trimming took 3 bases from V and 5 from J, leaving 16 bases between them. Germline V CDR1 and CDR2: DFQATT, SNEGSKA (reference sequence). The CDR3 spells CSARRSGGRETQYF. In DNA form, the CDR3 reads TGCAGTGCTAGGAGGAGTGGGGGCCGGGAGACCCAGTACTTC.

The V gene is TRBV19, the J gene TRBJ2-1; D unresolved. This CDR3 comprises 13 residues. Germline CDR1 and CDR2: LNHDA and SQIVND (reference sequence). V was pared by 6 bases and J by 4 bases, with 10 bases between. The CDR3 nucleotides are TGTGCCAGTAGGGTGGGCAGGTACAATGAGCAGTTCTTC. Protein product: CASRVGRYNEQFF.

This chain joins TRBV20-1 and TRBJ2-1, with 8 bases aligning to TRBD2. The V gene end was trimmed by 3 bases and the J gene end by 7 bases; junction bases not matched to a gene: 11. The CDR3 has 15 residues. Germline V CDR1 and CDR2: DFQATT, SNEGSKA (reference sequence). The CDR3 DNA is TGCAGTGCTAGTTTTCCAGCGGGGGTGGGGAATGAGCAGTTCTTC. It translates to CSASFPAGVGNEQFF.